This T cell receptor beta chain is from a study of blood T cell repertoires in COVID-19. About the research overall: Spain, Italy and the United States supplied samples that represented acute and convalescent COVID-19. From T cells, B-cell-depleted T cells, or PBMCs came the material, which was cDNA or gDNA.

This clone was found once. An end of the junction does not agree with germline; a read error may underlie this. The CDR3 is 16 residues long. CDR1 LNHNV and CDR2 YYDKDF come from the germline V gene (reference sequence). How the authors handled the data: Cell counts per sample came from amplifying reference gene primers. Measured with immunoSEQ multiplex PCR; TCRdb has only the in-frame clones, and not every one. V and J calls and clone size are given by that table; D and trimming were obtained from the DNA. The sample includes about 210,000 clones, roughly four fifths seen only once; the top ten take 2.5%.

The receptor comes from a woman in her thirties or forties with active or convalescent COVID-19. The sequenced sample consisted of peripheral blood. The J gene is TRBJ2-7, the V gene TRBV15; D assignment may be TRBD1 or TRBD2 (5 bases each). CDR3 nucleotide sequence: TGTGCCACCAGCGGAGAGGGGCAGGCCTTCTCCTACGAGCAGTACTTC. It yields the protein CATSGEGQAFSYEQYF.